A selection of T cell receptor beta chains follows, all from one sample in a study of blood T cell repertoires in COVID-19. Assay used: immunoSEQ multiplex PCR; TCRdb lists only in-frame clones, some missing. The sample lists some 370,000 clones; roughly four fifths were seen once. Material for sequencing was PBMCs or T cells enriched from blood (not recorded which). These receptors were collected from a woman aged 45-59 years who had recovered from COVID-19. The CDR3 runs from the conserved cysteine through the conserved F or W. Fields, in order: D gene, CDR3 length, V gene, clone size, J gene, CDR3 protein, CDR3 DNA. A D gene is named only where the DNA matches it firmly. For some rows the clone size is stated as once, few or many, or as a class when expanded; others skip it.

d_call: .; cdr3_length: 16; v_call: TRBV7-8; clone_size: many; j_call: TRBJ1-2; cdr3_aa: CASSLEGNPLNYGYTF; cdr3_nt: TGTGCCAGCAGCTTAGAGGGGAATCCGCTCAACTATGGCTACACCTTC
d_call: TRBD1; cdr3_length: 17; v_call: TRBV6-6; clone_size: .; j_call: TRBJ1-3; cdr3_aa: CASSQRTGGLGGNTIYF; cdr3_nt: TGTGCCAGCAGTCAGAGGACAGGGGGTCTAGGTGGAAACACCATATATTTT
d_call: TRBD1; cdr3_length: 14; v_call: TRBV6-4; clone_size: .; j_call: TRBJ1-1; cdr3_aa: CASRPGGWNTEAFF; cdr3_nt: TGTGCCAGCAGGCCAGGGGGCTGGAACACTGAAGCTTTCTTT
d_call: TRBD1; cdr3_length: 17; v_call: TRBV19; clone_size: once; j_call: TRBJ2-5; cdr3_aa: CASSIDWGQGEQETQYF; cdr3_nt: TGTGCCAGTAGTATAGATTGGGGACAGGGTGAGCAAGAGACCCAGTACTTC
d_call: TRBD1; cdr3_length: 15; v_call: TRBV12-5; clone_size: few; j_call: TRBJ1-2; cdr3_aa: CASGPRGGDLYGYTF; cdr3_nt: TGTGCTAGTGGTCCGCGAGGGGGCGATTTGTATGGCTACACCTTC
d_call: .; cdr3_length: 14; v_call: TRBV6-6; clone_size: .; j_call: TRBJ1-2; cdr3_aa: CASSYHDRTYGYTF; cdr3_nt: TGTGCCAGCAGTTACCATGACAGGACCTATGGCTACACCTTC
d_call: .; cdr3_length: 14; v_call: TRBV2; clone_size: .; j_call: TRBJ2-3; cdr3_aa: CASSSAGGTDTQYF; cdr3_nt: TGTGCCAGCAGCTCAGCGGGCGGGACAGATACGCAGTATTTT
d_call: .; cdr3_length: 13; v_call: TRBV27; clone_size: .; j_call: TRBJ1-2; cdr3_aa: CASSPDSNYGYTF; cdr3_nt: TGTGCCAGCAGCCCTGACAGTAACTATGGCTACACCTTC
d_call: .; cdr3_length: 16; v_call: TRBV18; clone_size: few; j_call: TRBJ1-4; cdr3_aa: CASSPSNRQLNEKLFF; cdr3_nt: TGTGCCAGCTCACCGTCGAACCGACAGCTTAATGAAAAACTGTTTTTT
d_call: TRBD1; cdr3_length: 15; v_call: TRBV5-3; clone_size: .; j_call: TRBJ1-5; cdr3_aa: CARRFQGAGNQPQHF; cdr3_nt: TGTGCCAGAAGATTCCAGGGGGCCGGCAATCAGCCCCAGCATTTT
d_call: .; cdr3_length: 15; v_call: TRBV6-6; clone_size: .; j_call: TRBJ1-4; cdr3_aa: CASREYTGTGEKLFF; cdr3_nt: TGTGCCAGCAGAGAATATACAGGGACGGGCGAAAAACTGTTTTTT
d_call: .; cdr3_length: 11; v_call: TRBV29-1; clone_size: few; j_call: TRBJ1-1; cdr3_aa: CSVPGGTEAFF; cdr3_nt: TGCAGCGTGCCGGGGGGGACTGAAGCTTTCTTT
d_call: TRBD1; cdr3_length: 16; v_call: TRBV9; clone_size: once; j_call: TRBJ1-4; cdr3_aa: CASSVGGTGINEKLFF; cdr3_nt: TGTGCCAGCAGCGTAGGAGGGACAGGGATTAATGAAAAACTGTTTTTT
d_call: .; cdr3_length: 14; v_call: TRBV5-1; clone_size: few; j_call: TRBJ1-1; cdr3_aa: CASSLSAGNTEAFF; cdr3_nt: TGCGCCAGCAGCTTGTCAGCAGGGAACACTGAAGCTTTCTTT
d_call: TRBD1; cdr3_length: 14; v_call: TRBV2; clone_size: .; j_call: TRBJ1-6; cdr3_aa: CATGTGQGYSPLHF; cdr3_nt: TGTGCCACCGGAACGGGACAGGGGTATTCACCCCTCCACTTT
d_call: TRBD1; cdr3_length: 14; v_call: TRBV30; clone_size: .; j_call: TRBJ1-6; cdr3_aa: CAWRGQGANSPLHF; cdr3_nt: TGTGCCTGGAGAGGACAGGGGGCGAATTCACCCCTCCACTTT
d_call: .; cdr3_length: 14; v_call: TRBV30; clone_size: .; j_call: TRBJ2-3; cdr3_aa: CAWSRGKSTDTQYF; cdr3_nt: TGTGCCTGGAGCAGGGGAAAAAGCACAGATACGCAGTATTTT
d_call: TRBD2; cdr3_length: 15; v_call: TRBV10-2; clone_size: many; j_call: TRBJ2-7; cdr3_aa: CASSLGLAGGGEQYF; cdr3_nt: TGCGCCAGCAGCCTAGGACTAGCGGGAGGAGGCGAGCAGTACTTC
d_call: .; cdr3_length: 12; v_call: TRBV7-2; clone_size: .; j_call: TRBJ1-2; cdr3_aa: CASSLVGYGYTF; cdr3_nt: TGTGCCAGCAGCTTAGTCGGCTATGGCTACACCTTC
d_call: .; cdr3_length: 16; v_call: TRBV9; clone_size: .; j_call: TRBJ1-3; cdr3_aa: CASSSLGALSGNTIYF; cdr3_nt: TGTGCCAGCAGCTCCCTAGGGGCCCTCTCTGGAAACACCATATATTTT
d_call: .; cdr3_length: 17; v_call: TRBV28; clone_size: .; j_call: TRBJ1-2; cdr3_aa: CASSLGRGEGPNYGYTF; cdr3_nt: TGTGCCAGCAGTTTAGGGAGAGGGGAGGGGCCGAACTATGGCTACACCTTC
d_call: .; cdr3_length: 14; v_call: TRBV2; clone_size: few; j_call: TRBJ1-1; cdr3_aa: CASSATFRNTEAFF; cdr3_nt: TGTGCCAGCAGCGCAACATTCAGGAACACTGAAGCTTTCTTT
d_call: .; cdr3_length: 14; v_call: TRBV5-5; clone_size: few; j_call: TRBJ1-1; cdr3_aa: CASSWENLNTEAFF; cdr3_nt: TGTGCCAGCAGCTGGGAGAACCTGAACACTGAAGCTTTCTTT
d_call: .; cdr3_length: 16; v_call: TRBV6-6; clone_size: .; j_call: TRBJ1-1; cdr3_aa: CASTPGTLVGNTEAFF; cdr3_nt: TGTGCCAGCACCCCCGGGACTCTTGTGGGGAACACTGAAGCTTTCTTT
d_call: TRBD1; cdr3_length: 15; v_call: TRBV18; clone_size: .; j_call: TRBJ1-2; cdr3_aa: CASSPGQGADYGYTF; cdr3_nt: TGTGCCAGCTCACCCGGACAGGGGGCTGACTATGGCTACACCTTC
d_call: TRBD2; cdr3_length: 14; v_call: TRBV30; clone_size: .; j_call: TRBJ2-1; cdr3_aa: CAWDGTSGRGEQFF; cdr3_nt: TGTGCCTGGGATGGGACTAGCGGGAGGGGTGAGCAGTTCTTC
d_call: TRBD1; cdr3_length: 14; v_call: TRBV7-9; clone_size: once; j_call: TRBJ1-2; cdr3_aa: CASSGPGQVYGYTF; cdr3_nt: TGTGCCAGCAGCGGCCCGGGACAGGTTTATGGCTACACCTTC
d_call: .; cdr3_length: 13; v_call: TRBV5-4; clone_size: .; j_call: TRBJ1-5; cdr3_aa: CASSLGQNQPQHF; cdr3_nt: TGTGCCAGCAGCTTGGGACAGAATCAGCCCCAGCATTTT
d_call: .; cdr3_length: 14; v_call: TRBV11-3; clone_size: .; j_call: TRBJ1-1; cdr3_aa: CASSSQGSNTEAFF; cdr3_nt: TGTGCCAGCAGCTCGCAGGGGAGTAACACTGAAGCTTTCTTT
d_call: TRBD1; cdr3_length: 14; v_call: TRBV7-8; clone_size: .; j_call: TRBJ1-4; cdr3_aa: CASSPTGAGEKLFF; cdr3_nt: TGTGCCAGCAGCCCGACAGGGGCTGGTGAAAAACTGTTTTTT
d_call: TRBD1; cdr3_length: 13; v_call: TRBV4-2; clone_size: .; j_call: TRBJ1-2; cdr3_aa: CASSPDREDGYTF; cdr3_nt: TGTGCCAGCAGCCCGGACAGGGAGGATGGCTACACCTTC
d_call: .; cdr3_length: 15; v_call: TRBV5-5; clone_size: .; j_call: TRBJ1-1; cdr3_aa: CASSLVWAQNTEAFF; cdr3_nt: TGTGCCAGCAGCTTGGTGTGGGCTCAGAACACTGAAGCTTTCTTT
d_call: .; cdr3_length: 13; v_call: TRBV10-3; clone_size: .; j_call: TRBJ1-2; cdr3_aa: CAISASGVVGYTF; cdr3_nt: TGTGCCATCAGTGCCTCGGGGGTTGTCGGCTACACCTTC
d_call: .; cdr3_length: 15; v_call: TRBV30; clone_size: .; j_call: TRBJ2-7; cdr3_aa: CAWSALEPRVHEQYF; cdr3_nt: TGTGCCTGGAGTGCCTTAGAGCCGCGAGTCCACGAGCAGTACTTC
d_call: .; cdr3_length: 15; v_call: TRBV6-6; clone_size: .; j_call: TRBJ2-1; cdr3_aa: CASIPGLLDRGEQFF; cdr3_nt: TGTGCCAGCATTCCGGGACTGCTGGATAGAGGTGAGCAGTTCTTC
d_call: .; cdr3_length: 20; v_call: TRBV7-8; clone_size: .; j_call: TRBJ1-5; cdr3_aa: CASSLGAGIGDTPLNQPQHF; cdr3_nt: TGTGCCAGCAGCTTAGGGGCTGGAATTGGGGACACCCCTTTAAATCAGCCCCAGCATTTT
d_call: .; cdr3_length: 13; v_call: TRBV19; clone_size: .; j_call: TRBJ2-2; cdr3_aa: CASSIRGTGELFF; cdr3_nt: TGTGCCAGTAGTATTAGGGGCACCGGGGAGCTGTTTTTT
d_call: .; cdr3_length: 12; v_call: TRBV5-5; clone_size: once; j_call: TRBJ1-2; cdr3_aa: CASSLNTYGYTF; cdr3_nt: TGTGCCAGCAGCTTAAACACCTATGGCTACACCTTC
d_call: TRBD1; cdr3_length: 15; v_call: TRBV6-1; clone_size: .; j_call: TRBJ1-2; cdr3_aa: CASNLQGQAPMGYTF; cdr3_nt: TGTGCCAGCAACTTACAGGGACAGGCCCCTATGGGCTACACCTTC
d_call: TRBD1; cdr3_length: 15; v_call: TRBV27; clone_size: .; j_call: TRBJ1-6; cdr3_aa: CASSPDRERGSPLHF; cdr3_nt: TGTGCCAGCAGTCCAGACAGGGAGAGAGGTTCACCCCTCCACTTT
d_call: .; cdr3_length: 13; v_call: TRBV7-2; clone_size: .; j_call: TRBJ2-3; cdr3_aa: CASSGQFKDTQYF; cdr3_nt: TGTGCCAGCAGCGGGCAGTTTAAGGATACGCAGTATTTT
d_call: .; cdr3_length: 12; v_call: TRBV7-3; clone_size: .; j_call: TRBJ2-6; cdr3_aa: CASSSLANVLTF; cdr3_nt: TGTGCCAGCAGCTCCCTGGCCAACGTCCTGACTTTC
d_call: TRBD2; cdr3_length: 18; v_call: TRBV7-9; clone_size: .; j_call: TRBJ2-3; cdr3_aa: CASSSISLAGISTDTQYF; cdr3_nt: TGTGCCAGCAGCTCCATTAGCCTAGCGGGAATTAGCACAGATACGCAGTATTTT
d_call: TRBD1; cdr3_length: 16; v_call: TRBV4-1; clone_size: .; j_call: TRBJ1-6; cdr3_aa: CASSQVGRGPNSPLHF; cdr3_nt: TGCGCCAGCAGCCAAGTGGGAAGGGGGCCTAATTCACCCCTCCACTTT
d_call: TRBD1; cdr3_length: 15; v_call: TRBV19; clone_size: .; j_call: TRBJ1-6; cdr3_aa: CASSLIGQGRPPLHF; cdr3_nt: TGTGCCAGTAGTCTTATAGGACAGGGTCGTCCACCCCTCCACTTT
d_call: .; cdr3_length: 16; v_call: TRBV9; clone_size: .; j_call: TRBJ1-2; cdr3_aa: CASSVGRDESFYGYTF; cdr3_nt: TGTGCCAGCAGCGTCGGCAGGGATGAATCCTTCTATGGCTACACCTTC
d_call: TRBD1; cdr3_length: 15; v_call: TRBV9; clone_size: .; j_call: TRBJ1-5; cdr3_aa: CASSVGQGFDQPQHF; cdr3_nt: TGTGCCAGCAGCGTAGGACAGGGGTTTGATCAGCCCCAGCATTTT
d_call: .; cdr3_length: 13; v_call: TRBV30; clone_size: .; j_call: TRBJ1-6; cdr3_aa: CAWSSEGNSPLHF; cdr3_nt: TGTGCCTGGAGTAGTGAGGGAAATTCACCCCTCCACTTT
d_call: .; cdr3_length: 12; v_call: TRBV11-1; clone_size: .; j_call: TRBJ2-1; cdr3_aa: CASSSQDNEQFF; cdr3_nt: TGTGCCAGCAGCTCTCAGGACAATGAGCAGTTCTTC
d_call: TRBD1; cdr3_length: 12; v_call: TRBV30; clone_size: .; j_call: TRBJ1-2; cdr3_aa: CAWTRTGHGYTF; cdr3_nt: TGTGCCTGGACTCGGACAGGGCATGGCTACACCTTC
d_call: TRBD1; cdr3_length: 15; v_call: TRBV5-1; clone_size: few; j_call: TRBJ1-2; cdr3_aa: CASSSGQGALAGYTF; cdr3_nt: TGCGCCAGCAGCTCAGGACAGGGGGCTTTAGCAGGCTACACCTTC
d_call: .; cdr3_length: 17; v_call: TRBV19; clone_size: .; j_call: TRBJ1-1; cdr3_aa: CASRGRTGVQLNTEAFF; cdr3_nt: TGTGCCAGTAGGGGGAGGACGGGGGTACAATTGAACACTGAAGCTTTCTTT
d_call: TRBD2; cdr3_length: 17; v_call: TRBV4-2; clone_size: .; j_call: TRBJ2-2; cdr3_aa: CASSQPGLARNTGELFF; cdr3_nt: TGTGCCAGCAGCCAGCCGGGACTAGCGAGAAACACCGGGGAGCTGTTTTTT
d_call: TRBD2; cdr3_length: 15; v_call: TRBV6-5; clone_size: .; j_call: TRBJ2-1; cdr3_aa: CASSYAGVSYNEQFF; cdr3_nt: TGTGCCAGCAGTTACGCGGGGGTATCCTACAATGAGCAGTTCTTC
d_call: TRBD1; cdr3_length: 16; v_call: TRBV5-4; clone_size: once; j_call: TRBJ1-1; cdr3_aa: CASSIPGQGASTEAFF; cdr3_nt: TGTGCCAGCAGCATCCCGGGACAGGGGGCGAGTACTGAAGCTTTCTTT
d_call: TRBD1; cdr3_length: 15; v_call: TRBV9; clone_size: .; j_call: TRBJ1-2; cdr3_aa: CASSVGPNRGSGYTF; cdr3_nt: TGTGCCAGCAGCGTAGGCCCCAACAGGGGCTCGGGCTACACCTTC
d_call: TRBD1; cdr3_length: 15; v_call: TRBV19; clone_size: .; j_call: TRBJ1-5; cdr3_aa: CASSIRGQGYQPQHF; cdr3_nt: TGTGCCAGTAGTATAAGGGGACAGGGGTATCAGCCCCAGCATTTT
d_call: TRBD2; cdr3_length: 14; v_call: TRBV5-6; clone_size: few; j_call: TRBJ2-7; cdr3_aa: CASSLPAGGSEQYF; cdr3_nt: TGTGCCAGCAGCTTGCCGGCGGGAGGAAGCGAGCAGTACTTC
d_call: .; cdr3_length: 16; v_call: TRBV5-1; clone_size: few; j_call: TRBJ2-1; cdr3_aa: CASSSPRDYSYNEQFF; cdr3_nt: TGCGCCAGCAGCTCCCCCCGAGACTATTCCTACAATGAGCAGTTCTTC
d_call: .; cdr3_length: 15; v_call: TRBV9; clone_size: few; j_call: TRBJ1-5; cdr3_aa: CASSAGTSSNQPQHF; cdr3_nt: TGTGCCAGCAGCGCCGGGACTTCTAGCAATCAGCCCCAGCATTTT